This entry describes one TCR beta chain. Antigen unknown. In every case, the donor was a healthy Caucasian. The germline CDR1 and CDR2 sequences are DFQATT and SNEGSKA (reference sequence). The CDR3 has 12 residues. The V and J ends lost 3 bases and 7 bases, in that order; junction bases with no gene match: 5. The data originate from a study of identical twins. Regarding the study as a whole: Models came in too low on out-of-frame TCR alpha sharing in monozygotic twins. Beta clonotypes that were abundant in cord blood contained fewer insertions, a pattern absent from memory repertoires.

TCRdb reanalysed the 5' RACE reads using MiXCR and keeps one entry per CDR3 protein. Of over 200,000 distinct CDR3 sequences in the sample, approximately 9% were seen once. Sequenced sample: memory (CD45RO+) T cells sorted from blood. The chain is built from TRBV20-1 and TRBJ2-7, with 8 bases identical to TRBD2. This TCR was recovered from a woman aged 18-29 years in good health. This chain's CDR3 is CSASGGAGEQYF. The CDR3 DNA reads TGCAGTGCTAGCGGGGGGGCCGGGGAGCAGTACTTC.